This T cell receptor (beta chain) came from a study of blood T cells in healthy people across ages. PCR was performed a second time for about 7 to 12 cycles using a sample-barcoded 5' primer and a J-beta primer mix. Each CDR3 protein is one row after TCRdb ran MiXCR on the 5' RACE reads. This sample has some 1.8 million distinct CDR3 sequences, with 30% to 40% found just once. This CDR3 contains 14 residues. Per germline, CDR1 LGHDT and CDR2 YNNKEL (reference sequence). V was pared by 1 base and J by 4 bases, with 3 bases of the junction left unmatched. This clonotype was obtained from a human donor in good health. This chain links TRBV3-1 with TRBJ2-5, with 7 bases matching TRBD1. Sequencing was carried out using blood. The CDR3 DNA reads as TGTGCCAGCAGCCAAGTAGGGGGCCGAGAGACCCAGTACTTC. Amino acid sequence: CASSQVGGRETQYF.